The 17 T cell receptor beta chains reported below all come from one sample, sequenced in a study of T cell repertoires in cytomegalovirus infection. TCRdb re-called the reads with MiXCR, one entry per CDR3 protein. The data show 350,000 to 550,000 distinct CDR3 sequences, roughly 31% seen once. The sequencing sample was made of PBMCs. The receptor set was obtained from a human donor in good health (CMV status not recorded). Some clones in this sample may be carry-over from other donors' samples.

This rearrangement joins TRBV7-6 to TRBJ1-1; 8 bases map to TRBD1. This CDR3 spans 16 amino acids. Trimming at V came to 5 bases and at J to 4 bases, leaving 12 bases not matched to a gene. Germline CDR1 reads SGHVS; CDR2 reads FNYEAQ. CDR3 loop: CASSISSGGRGTEAFF. CDR3 nucleotide sequence: TGTGCCAGCAGCATCAGCTCAGGGGGCCGGGGCACTGAAGCTTTCTTT.

A note on this clonotype: Without the conserved terminal phenylalanine or tryptophan, this CDR3 likely stems from a read error. V is TRBV6-2 or TRBV6-3 and J is TRBJ2-1, with 10 bases aligning to TRBD1. This CDR3 is 14 amino acids long. J gave up 9 bases and V 5 bases, and 7 bases lay outside the gene matches. Germline-derived CDR1 and CDR2 are MNHEY and SVGEGT. The CDR3 nucleotides read TGTGCCAGCAGTCGGACAGGGGGTTTGGGTGAGCAGTTCTTA. Translating it yields CASSRTGGLGEQFL.

This clonotype was counted ten times or more. The chain carries TRBV4-1 and TRBJ2-7, with D perhaps matching TRBD1 (5 bases). The germline V gene has CDR1 MGHRA and CDR2 YSYEKL. V was cut by 0 bases and J by 6 bases, with 15 bases left in between. The CDR3 runs to 15 residues. CDR3 DNA: TGCGCCAGCAGCCAAGAGAGTGGGGCGGTCGTCGAGCAGTACTTC. Amino acid sequence: CASSQESGAVVEQYF.

The chain uses TRBV6-8 and TRBJ1-1; D may be TRBD1 (5 bases). CDR1 and CDR2 (germline): MNHGY, SAAAGT. CDR3 length: 13 amino acids. V lost 0 bases to trimming and J lost 7 bases, with 9 bases between them. CDR3 sequence reads: CASSYSTTGEAFF. CDR3 DNA sequence: TGTGCCAGCAGTTACTCGACCACAGGTGAAGCTTTCTTT.

The sample holds a few counts of this clonotype. The chain couples TRBV28 to TRBJ1-3; maybe TRBD1 (5 bases). Germline V gene data show CDR1 as MDHEN and CDR2 as SYDVKM. The CDR3 sequence is 14 residues long. The V and J ends lost 5 bases and 7 bases respectively, with 15 bases between them. The CDR3 spells CASSPGGSKNTIYF. In nucleotides, the CDR3 is TGTGCCAGCAGTCCCGGGGGTTCTAAGAACACCATATATTTT. Looking up the rest from reference TRBV28 and TRBJ1-3 gives the full variable domain: DVKVTQSSRYLVKRTGEKVFLECVQDMDHENMFWYRQDPGLGLRLIYFSYDVKMKEKGDIPEGYSVSREKKERFSLILESASTNQTSMYLCASSPGGSKNTIYFGEGSWLTVV.

J is TRBJ1-2 and V is TRBV5-4, with a weak D call TRBD1 (5 bases). CDR1 and CDR2 (germline): SGHNT, YYREEE (reference sequence). With 0 bases removed from V and 9 bases from J, the gap between germline ends came to 12 bases. The CDR3 loop spans 13 amino acids. Here the CDR3 reads CASSLEGTGSYTF. The CDR3, as DNA: TGTGCCAGCAGCTTGGAAGGGACCGGGAGCTACACCTTC.

The chain has TRBV7-6 and TRBJ2-7; D unclear. The CDR3 runs 14 residues. Trimming took 3 bases from V and 2 from J, leaving 11 bases between them. The germline V gene encodes CDR1 SGHVS and CDR2 FNYEAQ. The CDR3 loop reads CASSLSLQPYEQYF. CDR3 DNA: TGTGCCAGCAGCTTGTCCCTCCAGCCCTACGAGCAGTACTTC.

The chain recombines TRBV14 with TRBJ1-2; D unclear. The CDR3 length is 13 residues. V was cut by 1 base and J by 2 bases, with 5 bases left in between. Germline V gene data show CDR1 as SGHDN and CDR2 as FVKESK. The CDR3: CASSQGKNYGYTF. The CDR3 coding sequence is TGTGCCAGCAGCCAAGGAAAGAACTATGGCTACACCTTC. Drawing the rest from reference TRBV14 and TRBJ1-2, the complete variable domain is EAGVTQFPSHSVIEKGQTVTLRCDPISGHDNLYWYRRVMGKEIKFLLHFVKESKQDESGMPNNRFLAERTGGTYSTLKVQPAELEDSGVYFCASSQGKNYGYTFGSGTRLTVV.

Worth noting for this clonotype: A read error is possible here, since a much larger clone lies one base away. The V call is TRBV7-2, the J call TRBJ2-1, with 10 nucleotides matching TRBD2. The J call may not be correct, given that the DNA end is closer to TRBJ2-7. The V gene's germline CDR1 is SGHTA and CDR2 FQGNSA. There are 17 residues in the CDR3. CDR3: CASSTSSGGLWGNEQYF. CDR3 sequence (DNA): TGTGCCAGCAGCACTTCTAGCGGGGGTCTCTGGGGGAATGAGCAGTACTTC.

This clonotype was seen a few times. The J gene is TRBJ1-1, the V gene TRBV12-3 or TRBV12-4; D call uncertain. The CDR3 loop spans 15 amino acids. Trimming left V 3 bases short and J 0 bases short, with 11 bases between. This CDR3 is CASSLIGSLNTEAFF. CDR3 sequence (DNA): TGTGCCAGCAGTTTGATCGGCAGTCTGAACACTGAAGCTTTCTTT.

This clonotype was counted a few times. J is TRBJ2-1 and V is TRBV12-3 or TRBV12-4; 10 bases are shared with TRBD1. V was clipped by 8 bases and J by 9 bases; unmatched bases: 7. CDR3 length: 13 amino acids. The CDR3 protein is CASPGQGWTEQFF. As DNA, the CDR3 is TGTGCCAGCCCGGGACAGGGGTGGACTGAGCAGTTCTTC.

The chain recombines TRBV3-1 with TRBJ1-3, with TRBD1 matching over 8 bases. The CDR3 loop spans 16 amino acids. Germline CDR1 and CDR2: LGHDT and YNNKEL (reference sequence). V shed 4 bases, J shed 0 bases, and the junction held 5 bases outside the gene matches. The CDR3 sequence: CASSRTGLSSGNTIYF. CDR3 in DNA: TGTGCCAGCAGCCGGACAGGGTTAAGCTCTGGAAACACCATATATTTT. The full variable domain, with the rest looked up from reference TRBV3-1 and TRBJ1-3, is DTAVSQTPKYLVTQMGNDKSIKCEQNLGHDTMYWYKQDSKKFLKIMFSYNNKELIINETVPNRFSPKSPDKAHLNLHINSLELGDSAVYFCASSRTGLSSGNTIYFGEGSWLTVV.

This clonotype came up many times. The J gene is TRBJ2-4, the V gene TRBV28; tentative D call: TRBD2 (6 bases). Trimming stripped 3 bases from V and 6 bases from J, with 15 bases between. The CDR3 is made up of 15 amino acids. Per germline, CDR1 MDHEN and CDR2 SYDVKM. CDR3 region: CASSFAGSGGNIQYF. As DNA, the CDR3 is TGTGCCAGCAGTTTTGCGGGGTCCGGAGGAAACATTCAGTACTTC. Together with reference TRBV28 and TRBJ2-4, the CDR3 gives the full variable domain: DVKVTQSSRYLVKRTGEKVFLECVQDMDHENMFWYRQDPGLGLRLIYFSYDVKMKEKGDIPEGYSVSREKKERFSLILESASTNQTSMYLCASSFAGSGGNIQYFGAGTRLSVL.

The CDR3 nucleotides read TGTGCTAGTGGTACAGGGCGGACTGAAGCTTTCTTT. Translated: CASGTGRTEAFF. The J gene is TRBJ1-1, the V gene TRBV12-5, with D maybe TRBD1 (6 bases). CDR3 length: 12 residues. The germline V and J ends were trimmed by 5 bases and 5 bases, with 9 bases remaining between them. Germline loops: CDR1 LGHNT, CDR2 FRNRAP.

The chain joins TRBV6-1 to TRBJ1-5; no clear D. CDR1 and CDR2 (germline): MNHNS, SASEGT. This CDR3 region has 15 residues. Trimming pared 2 bases from V and 4 bases from J, leaving 12 bases between. For the CDR3, the DNA is TGTGCCAGCAGTGAAAATATTGGGGAGAATCAGCCCCAGCATTTT. It translates to CASSENIGENQPQHF.

V usage is TRBV5-1 and J usage is TRBJ2-4; 8 bases are a match to TRBD1. V gave up 4 bases and J gave up 0 bases; unmatched junction bases: 18. This CDR3 is built from 20 residues. In germline, CDR1 is SGHRS, CDR2 YFSETQ. The CDR3 DNA reads TGCGCCAGCAGCACTGGACAGGGCATAGGCCCTCTACTAGCCAAAAACATTCAGTACTTC. Protein product: CASSTGQGIGPLLAKNIQYF.

This clonotype was found many times. This sequence joins TRBV7-8 and TRBJ2-7; D is perhaps TRBD1 (6 bases). V lost 1 base and J 2 bases, leaving 15 bases between the germline ends. Germline V gene data show CDR1 as SGHVS and CDR2 as FQNEAQ. The length of the CDR3 is 16 residues. The CDR3 spells CASSLGVPAGAYEQYF. The CDR3 region has the DNA TGTGCCAGCAGCTTAGGAGTTCCTGCAGGGGCCTACGAGCAGTACTTC.